This is a list of T cell receptor beta chains from one sample in a study of PD-L1 blockade in urothelial cancer. Sequencing used immunoSEQ multiplex PCR; TCRdb keeps in-frame clones, though not all of them. This table holds under 70,000 clones, 75% to 85% found once. The sequenced sample was PBMCs, obtained around atezolizumab (anti-PD-L1) treatment. Receptor source: a man between 65 and 85 years old with urothelial cancer. Each CDR3 is given with its conserved first and last residue. D genes are given only for firm matches. Expanded clones get a size class; other rows say once, few or many, or leave the size out.

abundance: -; v_gene: TRBV11-3; d_gene: -; j_gene: TRBJ1-1; CDR3aa: CASGRGGFTEAFF; CDR3nt: TGTGCCAGCGGAAGGGGGGGGTTCACTGAAGCTTTCTTT
abundance: -; v_gene: TRBV27; d_gene: TRBD2; j_gene: TRBJ2-7; CDR3aa: CASRRTSGTYEQYF; CDR3nt: TGTGCCAGCAGACGGACTAGCGGTACCTACGAGCAGTACTTC
abundance: once; v_gene: TRBV7-3; d_gene: TRBD2; j_gene: TRBJ2-7; CDR3aa: CASSLYAGGYEQYF; CDR3nt: TGTGCCAGCAGCTTATATGCGGGGGGGTACGAGCAGTACTTC
abundance: -; v_gene: TRBV19; d_gene: -; j_gene: TRBJ2-7; CDR3aa: CASNHRDSYEQYF; CDR3nt: TGTGCCAGTAACCACAGGGATAGTTACGAGCAGTACTTC
abundance: -; v_gene: TRBV7-2; d_gene: -; j_gene: TRBJ2-1; CDR3aa: CASSPNQGYNEQFF; CDR3nt: TGTGCCAGCAGCCCAAATCAGGGGTACAATGAGCAGTTCTTC
abundance: -; v_gene: TRBV28; d_gene: TRBD1; j_gene: TRBJ2-2; CDR3aa: CASRRQGVSTGELFF; CDR3nt: TGTGCCAGCAGGAGACAGGGGGTTTCCACCGGGGAGCTGTTTTTT
abundance: -; v_gene: TRBV7-6; d_gene: -; j_gene: TRBJ2-1; CDR3aa: CASSTQRDEQFF; CDR3nt: TGTGCCAGCAGCACTCAACGGGATGAGCAGTTCTTC
abundance: -; v_gene: TRBV27; d_gene: -; j_gene: TRBJ2-1; CDR3aa: CASSLSLGLGEQFF; CDR3nt: TGTGCCAGCAGTTTATCATTGGGACTGGGTGAGCAGTTCTTC
abundance: -; v_gene: TRBV23-1; d_gene: TRBD2; j_gene: TRBJ2-7; CDR3aa: CASSRCGGSSYEQYF; CDR3nt: TGCGCCAGCAGCCGCTGCGGGGGAAGCTCCTACGAGCAGTACTTC
abundance: -; v_gene: TRBV6-5; d_gene: TRBD1; j_gene: TRBJ1-2; CDR3aa: CASSYGTGNYGYTF; CDR3nt: TGTGCCAGCAGTTACGGGACAGGGAACTATGGCTACACCTTC
abundance: -; v_gene: TRBV29-1; d_gene: -; j_gene: TRBJ2-7; CDR3aa: CSVEWGRGYEQYF; CDR3nt: TGCAGCGTTGAATGGGGCAGGGGTTACGAGCAGTACTTC
abundance: -; v_gene: TRBV12-5; d_gene: TRBD2; j_gene: TRBJ2-3; CDR3aa: CASGLELAGGNTQYF; CDR3nt: TGTGCTAGTGGTTTGGAACTAGCGGGAGGGAATACGCAGTATTTT
abundance: -; v_gene: TRBV27; d_gene: TRBD1; j_gene: TRBJ1-1; CDR3aa: CASIPYRGRIANTEAFF; CDR3nt: TGTGCCAGCATACCCTACAGGGGGCGGATTGCGAACACTGAAGCTTTCTTT
abundance: -; v_gene: TRBV7-8; d_gene: -; j_gene: TRBJ1-2; CDR3aa: CASSLGGRNGYTF; CDR3nt: TGTGCCAGCAGCTTGGGGGGGCGGAATGGCTACACCTTC
abundance: -; v_gene: TRBV18; d_gene: TRBD1; j_gene: TRBJ1-1; CDR3aa: CASSLGQVGTEAFF; CDR3nt: TGTGCCAGCTCTCTGGGACAGGTGGGAACTGAAGCTTTCTTT
abundance: few; v_gene: TRBV9; d_gene: -; j_gene: TRBJ2-5; CDR3aa: CASSVAPGPEETQYF; CDR3nt: TGTGCCAGCAGCGTAGCTCCAGGGCCGGAAGAGACCCAGTACTTC
abundance: -; v_gene: TRBV7-2; d_gene: -; j_gene: TRBJ2-2; CDR3aa: CASSLAIAGELFF; CDR3nt: TGTGCCAGCAGCTTAGCGATAGCGGGGGAGCTGTTTTTT
abundance: -; v_gene: TRBV5-1; d_gene: TRBD1; j_gene: TRBJ2-5; CDR3aa: CASSPTGTGEETQYF; CDR3nt: TGCGCCAGCAGCCCAACCGGGACAGGGGAAGAGACCCAGTACTTC
abundance: -; v_gene: TRBV2; d_gene: -; j_gene: TRBJ2-2; CDR3aa: CASSSQGSGELFF; CDR3nt: TGTGCCAGCAGTTCCCAGGGATCCGGGGAGCTGTTTTTT
abundance: few; v_gene: TRBV29-1; d_gene: -; j_gene: TRBJ1-1; CDR3aa: CSVEMSTIGSVQDTEAFF; CDR3nt: TGCAGCGTTGAAATGTCGACAATCGGTTCGGTTCAGGACACTGAAGCTTTCTTT
abundance: -; v_gene: TRBV5-6; d_gene: TRBD1; j_gene: TRBJ2-3; CDR3aa: CASSLDPGQGVDTQYF; CDR3nt: TGTGCCAGCAGCTTGGACCCGGGACAGGGGGTGGATACGCAGTATTTT
abundance: -; v_gene: TRBV12-5; d_gene: -; j_gene: TRBJ1-1; CDR3aa: CASGSGKRGYTEAFF; CDR3nt: TGTGCTAGTGGATCAGGGAAAAGGGGCTACACTGAAGCTTTCTTT
abundance: -; v_gene: TRBV15; d_gene: -; j_gene: TRBJ2-1; CDR3aa: CATSRGKTGEQFF; CDR3nt: TGTGCCACCAGCAGAGGGAAGACGGGAGAGCAGTTCTTC
abundance: -; v_gene: TRBV18; d_gene: -; j_gene: TRBJ1-1; CDR3aa: CASSPDSGYTEAFF; CDR3nt: TGTGCCAGCTCACCGGACAGCGGTTACACTGAAGCTTTCTTT
abundance: -; v_gene: TRBV21-1; d_gene: -; j_gene: TRBJ2-1; CDR3aa: CAAQLLAGGLNEQFF; CDR3nt: TGTGCCGCCCAACTTCTAGCGGGAGGACTCAATGAGCAGTTCTTC
abundance: few; v_gene: TRBV27; d_gene: -; j_gene: TRBJ1-1; CDR3aa: CASSLAGVGGEAFF; CDR3nt: TGTGCCAGCAGTTTAGCGGGGGTGGGGGGCGAGGCTTTCTTT
abundance: -; v_gene: TRBV7-8; d_gene: -; j_gene: TRBJ1-4; CDR3aa: CASSLRGGTNEKLFF; CDR3nt: TGTGCCAGCAGCCTAAGGGGGGGCACTAATGAAAAACTGTTTTTT